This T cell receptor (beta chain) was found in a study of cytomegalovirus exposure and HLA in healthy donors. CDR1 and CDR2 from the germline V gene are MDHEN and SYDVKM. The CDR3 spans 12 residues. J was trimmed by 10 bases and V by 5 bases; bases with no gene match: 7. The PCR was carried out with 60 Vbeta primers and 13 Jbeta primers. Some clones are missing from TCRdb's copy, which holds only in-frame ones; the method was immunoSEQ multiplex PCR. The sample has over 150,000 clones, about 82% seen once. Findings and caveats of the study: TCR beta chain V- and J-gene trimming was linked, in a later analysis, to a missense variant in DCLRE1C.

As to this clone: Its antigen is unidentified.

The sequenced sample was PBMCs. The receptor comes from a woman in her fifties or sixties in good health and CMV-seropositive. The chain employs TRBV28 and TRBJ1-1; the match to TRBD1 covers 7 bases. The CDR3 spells CASSTRQGIAFF. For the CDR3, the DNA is TGTGCCAGCAGTACCAGACAGGGAATAGCTTTCTTT.